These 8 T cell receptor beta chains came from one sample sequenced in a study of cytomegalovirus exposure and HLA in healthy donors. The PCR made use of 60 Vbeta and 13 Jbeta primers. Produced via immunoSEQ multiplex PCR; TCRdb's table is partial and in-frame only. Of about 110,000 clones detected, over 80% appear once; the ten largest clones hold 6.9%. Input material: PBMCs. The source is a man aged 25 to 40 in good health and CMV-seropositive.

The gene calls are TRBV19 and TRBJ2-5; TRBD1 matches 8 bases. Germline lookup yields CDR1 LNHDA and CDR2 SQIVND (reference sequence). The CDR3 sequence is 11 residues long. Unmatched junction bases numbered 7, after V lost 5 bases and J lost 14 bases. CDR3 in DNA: TGTGCCAGTAGTGGCCGGGACAGGATATACTTC. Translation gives CASSGRDRIYF.

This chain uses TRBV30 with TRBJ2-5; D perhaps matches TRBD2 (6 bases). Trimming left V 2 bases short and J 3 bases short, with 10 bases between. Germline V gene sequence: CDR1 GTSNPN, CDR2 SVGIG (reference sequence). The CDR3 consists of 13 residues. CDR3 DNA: TGTGCCTGGAGTTGGCGGGGCAAAGAGACCCAGTACTTC. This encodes CAWSWRGKETQYF. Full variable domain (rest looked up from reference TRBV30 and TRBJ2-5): SQTIHQWPATLVQPVGSPLSLECTVEGTSNPNLYWYRQAAGRGLQLLFYSVGIGQISSEVPQNLSASRPQDRQFILSSKKLLLSDSGFYLCAWSWRGKETQYFGPGTRLLVL.

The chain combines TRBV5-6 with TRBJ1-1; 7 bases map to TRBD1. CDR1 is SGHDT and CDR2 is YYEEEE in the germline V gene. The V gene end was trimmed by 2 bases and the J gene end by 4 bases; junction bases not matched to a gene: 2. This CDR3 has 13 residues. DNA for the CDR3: TGTGCCAGCAGCTTAGAGGGGGCCACTGAAGCTTTCTTT. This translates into CASSLEGATEAFF.

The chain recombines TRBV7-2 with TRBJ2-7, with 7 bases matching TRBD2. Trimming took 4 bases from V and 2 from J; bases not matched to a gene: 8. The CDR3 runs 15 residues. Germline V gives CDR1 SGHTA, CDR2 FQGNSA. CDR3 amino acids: CASSSNLGRAYEQYF. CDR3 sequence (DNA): TGTGCCAGCAGCTCGAATCTAGGGAGGGCCTACGAGCAGTACTTC.

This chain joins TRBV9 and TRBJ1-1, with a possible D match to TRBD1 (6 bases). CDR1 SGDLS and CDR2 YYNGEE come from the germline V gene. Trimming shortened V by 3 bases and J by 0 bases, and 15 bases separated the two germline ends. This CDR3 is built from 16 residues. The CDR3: CASSAEPGHMNTEAFF. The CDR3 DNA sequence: TGTGCCAGCAGCGCAGAACCGGGACACATGAACACTGAAGCTTTCTTT.

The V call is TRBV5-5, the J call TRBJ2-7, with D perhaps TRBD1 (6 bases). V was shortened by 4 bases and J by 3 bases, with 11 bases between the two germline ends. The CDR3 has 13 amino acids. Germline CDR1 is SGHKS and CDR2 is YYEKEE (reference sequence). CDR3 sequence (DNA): TGTGCCAGCAGCACCTACAGGGTCTACGAGCAGTACTTC. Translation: CASSTYRVYEQYF.

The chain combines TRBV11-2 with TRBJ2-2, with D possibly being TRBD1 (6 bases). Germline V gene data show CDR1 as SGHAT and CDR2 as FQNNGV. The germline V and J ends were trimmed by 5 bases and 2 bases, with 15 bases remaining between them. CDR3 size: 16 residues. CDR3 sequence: CASSPGTTRNTGELFF. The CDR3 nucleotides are TGTGCCAGCAGCCCAGGGACAACGAGAAACACCGGGGAGCTGTTTTTT.

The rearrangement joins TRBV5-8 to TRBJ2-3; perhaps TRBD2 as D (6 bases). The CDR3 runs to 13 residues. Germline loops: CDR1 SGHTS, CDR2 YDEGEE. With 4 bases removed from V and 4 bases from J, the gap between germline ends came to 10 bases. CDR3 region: CASSLREPDTQYF. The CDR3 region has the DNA TGTGCCAGCAGCCTCCGGGAGCCAGATACGCAGTATTTT.